The 5 T cell receptor beta chains given below trace back to one sample, sequenced in a study of blood T cells in healthy people across ages. Through a sample-barcoded 5' primer and a J-beta primer mix, a second PCR was run for roughly 6 to 11 cycles. One entry per CDR3 protein results from TCRdb running MiXCR on the 5' RACE reads. The repertoire holds 750,000 to 1,000,000 distinct CDR3 sequences, with around 29% as singletons. These data were also filed under a second study, of T cells of mothers and their children.

Sequenced material: blood. The origin of the receptors is a woman aged 40 to 50 in good health.

There are a few counts of this clonotype. The chain recombines TRBV7-2 with TRBJ1-2; 8 bases match TRBD1. The CDR3 has 14 amino acids. Germline CDR1 SGHTA, CDR2 FQGNSA. After removal of 1 base from V and 5 bases from J, the junction contained 3 bases not matched to a gene. CDR3 protein: CASSLGTGFYGYTF. CDR3 DNA sequence: TGTGCCAGCAGCTTAGGGACAGGGTTTTATGGCTACACCTTC.

The V gene is TRBV9, the J gene TRBJ2-1, with a tentative D call TRBD1 (6 bases). The ends were cut back, 4 bases at V and 9 bases at J, with 17 bases in the middle. Germline CDR1 reads SGDLS; CDR2 reads YYNGEE. The CDR3 is 14 amino acids. CDR3 in amino acids: CASSFRTVQGEQFF. For the CDR3, the DNA is TGTGCCAGCAGCTTCCGGACAGTTCAAGGTGAGCAGTTCTTC.

The rearrangement links TRBV11-1 to TRBJ1-2, with unresolved D. With 4 bases removed from V and 8 bases from J, the gap between germline ends came to 23 bases. CDR3 length: 16 amino acids. Germline V gene lookup returns CDR1 SGHAT and CDR2 FQDESV (reference sequence). The CDR3 bases are TGTGCCAGCAGCTCTTCTCCGGGCCCCGACTCGGGGGGCTACACCTTC. Its translation: CASSSSPGPDSGGYTF. The variable domain in full, with the rest retrieved from reference TRBV11-1 and TRBJ1-2, is EAEVAQSPRYKITEKSQAVAFWCDPISGHATLYWYRQILGQGPELLVQFQDESVVDDSQLPKDRFSAERLKGVDSTLKIQPAELGDSAMYLCASSSSPGPDSGGYTFGSGTRLTVV.

The chain recombines TRBV28 with TRBJ2-7, with TRBD1 matching over 7 bases. Germline V gene lookup returns CDR1 MDHEN and CDR2 SYDVKM. The CDR3 has 14 residues. J gave up 6 bases and V 3 bases, and 8 bases lay outside the gene matches. The CDR3 here is CASSFSDRQGEQYF. The DNA of the CDR3 is TGTGCCAGCAGTTTTTCGGACAGGCAAGGCGAGCAGTACTTC.

The CDR3 loop reads CATSDPSSTDTQYF. The CDR3 region has the DNA TGTGCCACCAGTGATCCCAGCTCCACAGATACGCAGTATTTT. The chain employs TRBV24-1 and TRBJ2-3; D is ambiguous. The CDR3 has 14 residues. Between the trimmed V and J ends, which lost 3 bases and 2 bases, there was a span of 8 bases. Germline CDR1 and CDR2: KGHDR and SFDVKD.